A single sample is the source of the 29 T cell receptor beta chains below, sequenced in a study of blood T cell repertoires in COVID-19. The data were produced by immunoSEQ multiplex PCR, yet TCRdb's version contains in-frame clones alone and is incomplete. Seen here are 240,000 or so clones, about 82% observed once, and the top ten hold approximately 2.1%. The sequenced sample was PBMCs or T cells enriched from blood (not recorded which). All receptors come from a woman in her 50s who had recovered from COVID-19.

CDR3 amino acids: CASSLTGNYGYTF. CDR3 bases: TGTGCCAGCAGTTTGACAGGGAACTATGGCTACACCTTC. The chain uses TRBV27 and TRBJ1-2; 7 bases fit TRBD1. With V trimmed by 3 bases and J by 2 bases, 0 bases remained unmatched. The CDR3 is 13 residues long. Germline V lookup: CDR1 MNHEY, CDR2 SMNVEV (reference sequence).

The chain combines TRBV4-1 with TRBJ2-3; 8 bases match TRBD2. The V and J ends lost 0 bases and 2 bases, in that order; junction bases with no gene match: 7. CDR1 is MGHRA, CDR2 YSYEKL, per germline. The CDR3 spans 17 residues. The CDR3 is CASSQDGTGGATDTQYF. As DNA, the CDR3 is TGCGCCAGCAGCCAAGATGGGACGGGGGGGGCCACAGATACGCAGTATTTT.

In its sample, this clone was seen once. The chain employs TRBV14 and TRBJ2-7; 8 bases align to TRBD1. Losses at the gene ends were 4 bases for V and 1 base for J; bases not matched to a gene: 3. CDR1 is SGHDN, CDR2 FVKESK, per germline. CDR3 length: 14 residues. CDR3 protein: CASSLDRVSYEQYF. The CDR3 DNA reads TGTGCCAGCAGCCTGGACAGGGTTTCCTACGAGCAGTACTTC.

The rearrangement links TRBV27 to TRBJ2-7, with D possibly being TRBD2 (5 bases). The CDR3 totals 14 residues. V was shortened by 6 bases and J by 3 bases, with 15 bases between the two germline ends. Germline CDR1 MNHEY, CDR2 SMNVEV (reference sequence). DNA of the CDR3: TGTGCCAGCAGAGGTTGGGCCGGAGGCTACGAGCAGTACTTC. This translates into CASRGWAGGYEQYF.

The CDR3 spells CAISEVGGSEQYF. Here the CDR3 DNA reads TGTGCCATCAGTGAGGTGGGGGGATCCGAGCAGTACTTC. The rearrangement uses TRBV10-3 and TRBJ2-7; D may be TRBD2 (6 bases). The germline V and J ends were trimmed by 2 bases and 6 bases, with 11 bases remaining between them. The germline V gene encodes CDR1 ENHRY and CDR2 SYGVKD. The CDR3 sequence is 13 residues long.

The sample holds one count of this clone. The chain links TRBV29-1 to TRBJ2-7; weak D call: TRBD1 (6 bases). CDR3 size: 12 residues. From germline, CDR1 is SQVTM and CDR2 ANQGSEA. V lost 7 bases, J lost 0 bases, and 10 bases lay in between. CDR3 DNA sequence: TGCAGCGCCGGGACACTCTCCTACGAGCAGTACTTC. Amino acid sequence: CSAGTLSYEQYF.

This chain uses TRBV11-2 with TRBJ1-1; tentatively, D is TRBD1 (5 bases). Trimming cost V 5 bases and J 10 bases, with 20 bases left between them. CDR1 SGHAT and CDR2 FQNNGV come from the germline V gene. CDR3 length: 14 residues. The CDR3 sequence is CASSPLWDPGGAFF. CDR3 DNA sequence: TGTGCCAGCAGCCCCTTATGGGACCCCGGGGGAGCTTTCTTT.

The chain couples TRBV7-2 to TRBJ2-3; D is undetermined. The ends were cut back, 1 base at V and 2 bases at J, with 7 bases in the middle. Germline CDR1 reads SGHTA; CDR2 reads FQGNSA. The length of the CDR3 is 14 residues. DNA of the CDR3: TGTGCCAGCAGCTTAGACTTTCCCACAGATACGCAGTATTTT. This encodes CASSLDFPTDTQYF.

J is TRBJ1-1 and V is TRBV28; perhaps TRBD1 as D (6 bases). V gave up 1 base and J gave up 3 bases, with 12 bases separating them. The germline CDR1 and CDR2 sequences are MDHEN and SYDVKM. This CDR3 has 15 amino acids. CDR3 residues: CASSLFRGGDTEAFF. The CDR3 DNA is TGTGCCAGCAGTTTATTTCGAGGGGGAGACACTGAAGCTTTCTTT.

CDR3 protein: CASSFGTATNEKLFF. The CDR3 nucleotides read TGTGCCAGCAGTTTCGGGACAGCAACTAATGAAAAACTGTTTTTT. The V call is TRBV27, the J call TRBJ1-4; 7 bases align to TRBD1. Germline assignment: CDR1 MNHEY and CDR2 SMNVEV (reference sequence). Trimming took 3 bases from V and 0 from J; bases not matched to a gene: 1. This CDR3 is built from 15 residues.

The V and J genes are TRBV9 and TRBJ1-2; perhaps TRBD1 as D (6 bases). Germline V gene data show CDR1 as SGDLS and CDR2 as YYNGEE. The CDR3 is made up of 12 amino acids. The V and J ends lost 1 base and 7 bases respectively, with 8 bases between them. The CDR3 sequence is CASSVFRGGYTF. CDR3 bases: TGTGCCAGCAGCGTATTCAGGGGTGGCTACACCTTC.

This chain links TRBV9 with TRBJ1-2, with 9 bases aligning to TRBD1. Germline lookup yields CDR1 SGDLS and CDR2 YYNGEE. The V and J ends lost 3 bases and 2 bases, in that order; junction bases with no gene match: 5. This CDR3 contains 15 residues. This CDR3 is CASSEGGTGNYGYTF. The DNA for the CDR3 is TGTGCCAGCAGCGAGGGGGGGACAGGGAACTATGGCTACACCTTC.

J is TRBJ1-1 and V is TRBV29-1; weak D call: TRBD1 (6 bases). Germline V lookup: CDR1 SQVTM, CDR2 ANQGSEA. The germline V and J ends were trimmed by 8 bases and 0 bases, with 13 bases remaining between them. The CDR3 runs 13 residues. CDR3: CSITGQLNTEAFF. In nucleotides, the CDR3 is TGCAGCATTACCGGACAGCTGAACACTGAAGCTTTCTTT.

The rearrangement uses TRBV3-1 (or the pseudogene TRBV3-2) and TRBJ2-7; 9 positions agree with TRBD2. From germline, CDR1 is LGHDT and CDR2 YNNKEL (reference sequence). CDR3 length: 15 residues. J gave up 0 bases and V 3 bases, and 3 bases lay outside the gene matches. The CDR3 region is CASSQTSGSSYEQYF. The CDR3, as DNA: TGTGCCAGCAGCCAGACTAGCGGAAGCTCCTACGAGCAGTACTTC.

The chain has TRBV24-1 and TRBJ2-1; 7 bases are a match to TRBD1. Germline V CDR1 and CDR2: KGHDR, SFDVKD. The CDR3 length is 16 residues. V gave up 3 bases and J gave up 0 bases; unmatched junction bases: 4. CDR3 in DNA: TGTGCCACCAGTGATCCGAACAGGGGCTCCTACAATGAGCAGTTCTTC. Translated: CATSDPNRGSYNEQFF.

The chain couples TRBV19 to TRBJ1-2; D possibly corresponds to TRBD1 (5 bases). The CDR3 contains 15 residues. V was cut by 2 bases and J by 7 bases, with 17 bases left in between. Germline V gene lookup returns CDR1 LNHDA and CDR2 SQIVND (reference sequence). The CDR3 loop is CASSIPQGREVGYTF. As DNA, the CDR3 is TGTGCCAGTAGTATACCCCAGGGCAGGGAGGTTGGCTACACCTTC.

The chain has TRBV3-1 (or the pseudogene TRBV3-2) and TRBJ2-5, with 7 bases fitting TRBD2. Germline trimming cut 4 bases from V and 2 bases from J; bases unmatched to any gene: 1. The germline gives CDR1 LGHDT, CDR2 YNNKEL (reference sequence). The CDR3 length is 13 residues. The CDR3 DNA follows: TGTGCCAGCAGCCGGGACTATCAAGAGACCCAGTACTTC. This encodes CASSRDYQETQYF.

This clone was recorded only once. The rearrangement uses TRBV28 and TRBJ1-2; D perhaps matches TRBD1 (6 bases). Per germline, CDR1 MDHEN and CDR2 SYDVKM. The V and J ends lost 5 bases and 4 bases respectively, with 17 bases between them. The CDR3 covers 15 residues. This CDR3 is CASSPGEGVSYGYTF. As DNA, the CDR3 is TGTGCCAGCAGTCCGGGGGAGGGGGTAAGCTATGGCTACACCTTC.

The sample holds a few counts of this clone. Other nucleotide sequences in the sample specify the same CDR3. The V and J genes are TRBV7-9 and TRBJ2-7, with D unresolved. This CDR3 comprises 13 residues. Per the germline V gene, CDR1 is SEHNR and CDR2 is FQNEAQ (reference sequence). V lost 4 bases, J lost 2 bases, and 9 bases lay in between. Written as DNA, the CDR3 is TGTGCCAGCAGCTCAGGAAGAGCCTACGAGCAGTACTTC. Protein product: CASSSGRAYEQYF. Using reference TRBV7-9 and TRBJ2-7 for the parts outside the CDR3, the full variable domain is DTGVSQNPRHKITKRGQNVTFRCDPISEHNRLYWYRQTLGQGPEFLTYFQNEAQLEKSRLLSDRFSAERPKGSFSTLEIQRTEQGDSAMYLCASSSGRAYEQYFGPGTRLTVT.

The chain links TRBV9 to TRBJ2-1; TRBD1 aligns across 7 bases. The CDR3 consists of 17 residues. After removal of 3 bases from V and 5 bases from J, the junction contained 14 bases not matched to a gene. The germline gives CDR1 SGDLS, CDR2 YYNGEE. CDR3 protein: CASSARSSGGRNNEQFF. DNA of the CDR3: TGTGCCAGCAGCGCCCGATCCTCAGGGGGACGGAACAATGAGCAGTTCTTC.

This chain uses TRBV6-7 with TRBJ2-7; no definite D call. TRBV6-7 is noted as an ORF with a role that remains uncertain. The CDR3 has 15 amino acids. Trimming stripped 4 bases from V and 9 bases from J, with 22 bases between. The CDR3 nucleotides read TGTGCCAGCAGTTCCCATTTGGAACAGCTGGTCGGGCAGTACTTC. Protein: CASSSHLEQLVGQYF.

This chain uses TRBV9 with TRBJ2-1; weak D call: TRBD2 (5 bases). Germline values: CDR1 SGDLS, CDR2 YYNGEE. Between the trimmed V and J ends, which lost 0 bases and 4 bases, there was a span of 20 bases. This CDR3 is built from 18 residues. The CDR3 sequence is CASSVVPPGRRRYNEQFF. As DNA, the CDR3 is TGTGCCAGCAGCGTAGTACCCCCCGGACGGCGGAGGTACAATGAGCAGTTCTTC. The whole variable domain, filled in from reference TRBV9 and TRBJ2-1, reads DSGVTQTPKHLITATGQRVTLRCSPRSGDLSVYWYQQSLDQGLQFLIQYYNGEERAKGNILERFSAQQFPDLHSELNLSSLELGDSALYFCASSVVPPGRRRYNEQFFGPGTRLTVL.

The CDR3 DNA sequence: TGTGCCACCGGGCAAGGGAGCGGGAGTTTCGGTGAGCAGTTCTTC. It specifies CATGQGSGSFGEQFF. The J gene is TRBJ2-1, the V gene TRBV6-5; 8 bases line up with TRBD2. Germline V gives CDR1 MNHEY, CDR2 SVGAGI. The CDR3 is 15 amino acids. With 10 bases clipped from V and 9 bases from J, the junction kept 17 bases outside the gene matches.

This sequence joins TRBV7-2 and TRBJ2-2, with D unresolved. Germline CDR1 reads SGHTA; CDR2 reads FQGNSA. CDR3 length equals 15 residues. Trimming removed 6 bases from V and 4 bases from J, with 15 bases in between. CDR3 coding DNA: TGTGCCAGCAGTGCATCGAGTATCCGCACCGGGGAGCTGTTTTTT. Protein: CASSASSIRTGELFF.

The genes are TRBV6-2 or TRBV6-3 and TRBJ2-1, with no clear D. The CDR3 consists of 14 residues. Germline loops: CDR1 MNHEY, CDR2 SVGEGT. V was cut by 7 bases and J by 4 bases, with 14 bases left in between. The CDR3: CASTPLPRYNEQFF. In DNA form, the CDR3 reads TGTGCCAGCACCCCCCTACCCAGGTACAATGAGCAGTTCTTC.

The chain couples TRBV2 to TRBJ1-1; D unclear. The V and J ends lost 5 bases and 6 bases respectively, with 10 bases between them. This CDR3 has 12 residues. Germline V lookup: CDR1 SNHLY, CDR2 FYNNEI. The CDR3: CASSTNTPEAFF. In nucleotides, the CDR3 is TGTGCCAGCAGTACCAACACCCCTGAAGCTTTCTTT.

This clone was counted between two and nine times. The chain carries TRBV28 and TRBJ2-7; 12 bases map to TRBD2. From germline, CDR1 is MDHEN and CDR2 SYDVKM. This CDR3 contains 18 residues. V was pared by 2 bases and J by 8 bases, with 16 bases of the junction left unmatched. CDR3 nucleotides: TGTGCCAGCAGTTTAGGGACTAGCGGGTCAAGTCACTCCACCAAGCAGTACTTC. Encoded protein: CASSLGTSGSSHSTKQYF.

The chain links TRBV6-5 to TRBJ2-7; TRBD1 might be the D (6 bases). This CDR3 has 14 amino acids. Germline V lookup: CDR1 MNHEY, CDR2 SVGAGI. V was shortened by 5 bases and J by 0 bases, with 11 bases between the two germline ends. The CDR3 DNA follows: TGTGCCAGCAGTAGGACAGCCAGCTCCTACGAGCAGTACTTC. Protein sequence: CASSRTASSYEQYF.

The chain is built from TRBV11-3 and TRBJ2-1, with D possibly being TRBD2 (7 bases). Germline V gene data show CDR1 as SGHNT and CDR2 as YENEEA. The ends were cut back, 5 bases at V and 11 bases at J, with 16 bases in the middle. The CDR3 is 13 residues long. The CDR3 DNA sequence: TGTGCCAGCAGCCGCTCTCCGGGGGGCAAGCAGTTCTTC. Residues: CASSRSPGGKQFF.